This T cell receptor beta chain was recorded in a study of human T cells and chemical hapten exposure. TCRdb redid the calling of the RACE reads with MiXCR, one entry per CDR3 protein. The sample lists roughly 180,000 distinct CDR3 sequences, 14% occurring once. The CDR3 runs to 13 residues. Germline assignment: CDR1 SGHTA and CDR2 FQGTGA. The V end lost 3 bases, the J end lost 3 bases, and 8 bases lay between the germline ends. At least ten counts were recorded for this clonotype. Described time point: patch test 1, 2 weeks after DPC sensitization. The treatment is: therapeutic diphenylcyclopropenone sensitization with weekly scalp DPC.

This sample comprised whole blood, obtained in connection with sensitization to the hapten diphenylcyclopropenone (DPC). The TCR originated in a woman aged 25-40 years with alopecia areata. Some clones in this sample may be carry-over from other donors' samples. The chain carries TRBV7-3 and TRBJ1-1; maybe TRBD1 (6 bases). CDR3 nucleotides: TGTGCCAGCAGCTTCAACAGGGACACTGAAGCTTTCTTT. It is translated as CASSFNRDTEAFF.